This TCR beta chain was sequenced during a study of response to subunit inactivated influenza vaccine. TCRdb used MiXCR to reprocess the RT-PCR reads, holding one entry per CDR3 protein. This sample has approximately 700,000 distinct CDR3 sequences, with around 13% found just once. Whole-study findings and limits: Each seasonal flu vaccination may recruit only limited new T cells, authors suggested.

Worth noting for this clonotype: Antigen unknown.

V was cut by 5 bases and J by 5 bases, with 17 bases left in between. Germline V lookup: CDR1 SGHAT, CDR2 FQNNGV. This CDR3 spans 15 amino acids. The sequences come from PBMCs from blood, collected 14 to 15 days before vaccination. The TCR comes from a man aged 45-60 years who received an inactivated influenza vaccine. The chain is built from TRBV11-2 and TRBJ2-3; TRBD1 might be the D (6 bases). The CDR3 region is CASSPQGSGGDTQYF. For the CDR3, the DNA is TGTGCCAGCAGCCCACAGGGTAGTGGGGGAGATACGCAGTATTTT.